This record covers a single T cell receptor (beta chain). The entry originates in a study of blood T cells in healthy people across ages. This CDR3 contains 13 residues. V was trimmed by 7 bases and J by 10 bases, leaving 17 bases between them. Germline lookup yields CDR1 MNHNS and CDR2 SASEGT. Through a sample-barcoded 5' primer and a J-beta primer mix, a second PCR was run for 7 to 11 cycles. TCRdb re-derived calls from the 5' RACE reads in MiXCR, one entry per CDR3 protein. Among about 730,000 distinct CDR3 sequences, roughly 47% were seen once, and the ten largest hold roughly 19%. Sequenced material: blood. This clonotype originated in a woman aged 60-75 years in good health. The J gene is TRBJ2-1, the V gene TRBV6-1; tentative D call: TRBD1 (6 bases). CDR3 residues: CASNNRDTKEQFF. The CDR3 DNA reads as TGTGCCAGCAATAACCGGGACACGAAAGAGCAGTTCTTC.